This TCR beta chain was obtained from a study of regulatory T cells in long-lasting Graves disease (dated by TCRdb to about 2021). For context, the study as a whole: In the newly diagnosed Graves' disease group, patients had been taking antithyroid drugs for less than 3 months. Patients with persistent Graves' disease were compared with patients with newly diagnosed Graves' disease using TCR sequencing and RNA sequencing of peripheral blood. The study took place in China and was registered as a clinical trial. TCR sequencing covered roughly 13 persistent and some 20 newly diagnosed Graves' disease patients, some 33 samples in total. Beyond this particular receptor, the publication reports: Because the primary lesion, thyroid tissue, could not be accessed, the study looked at peripheral blood alone. The authors acknowledged the small sample size as a limitation that may reduce accuracy. Persistent disease showed preferential use of TRBV28, TRBJ1-2 and TRBJ2-5, whereas newly diagnosed disease favored TRBV20-1 and TRBJ2-1. Compared with newly diagnosed patients, patients with persistent Graves' disease had lower TCR Shannon entropy and fewer highly expanded clones, which suggests clonal expansion. Sequencing and analysis were restricted to the TCR beta chain. A larger number of public clonotypes was shared among persistent patients (more than 2,500) than among newly diagnosed patients (more than 850).

What the time point label conveys for this sample: newly diagnosed GD, antithyroid drugs for less than 3 months. For both TCR sequencing and RNA sequencing, RNA was extracted from PBMCs using TRIzol. The diagnosis of Graves' disease followed American Thyroid Association guidelines. Patients were recruited from an endocrinology department in Xi'an, China. Each patient gave approximately 9 milliliters of peripheral blood, collected in an EDTA anticoagulant tube. Ficoll Paque Plus density gradient separation was used to isolate PBMCs, and no further T cell sorting was done. An Agilent 2100 Bioanalyzer and agarose gel were used to check RNA quality, and a NanoDrop 2000 was used to measure RNA concentration. As concerns this clonotype: Its recognized antigen is unknown. Per-nucleotide qualities are absent, and no much larger clonotype sits a single base away.

Taken from cysteine to phenylalanine, the CDR3 has 19 residues. Only the CDR3 part of the read is kept: 57 bases, read in frame from the first base. At the junction V is shortened by 6 bases and J by 1 base; bases outside the gene matches: 10. Receptors were amplified or captured by multiplex PCR. Sequencing took place on an Illumina HiSeq 4000. iRepertoire HTBI primers and Arm-PCR amplification of CDR3 regions were used to construct TCR beta libraries. PCR products were gel purified before sequencing. As for the authors' bioinformatics: Gene usage analysis of CDR3 amino acid clonotypes relied on the roughly 64 TRBV and about 15 TRBJ segments identified across samples. COPE and FqMerger were used to merge the filtered high-quality paired reads into contigs. BLAST was used to align contigs to the IMGT TRBV, TRBD and TRBJ reference genes, and CDR3 was defined following IMGT. Any clonotype with a frequency above 0.1% was counted as a highly expanded clone. Shannon entropy was used to measure repertoire diversity, and the Gini coefficient was used to measure V-J evenness. A clonotype found in more than one individual was treated as public. TCRdb trimmed public reads at Q25 via fastp, called clones via MiXCR and kept in-frame beta chains. Entries are consolidated by CDR3 protein sequence, retaining the most common genes and DNA. The V and J calls come from TCRdb's annotation, not from the publication. This sample is represented by 400,000 to 550,000 distinct CDR3 sequences; roughly 15% of them were singletons. About 10% of the sample is held by the ten biggest clonotypes.

The sample was also reused in another study, on T cells in Graves' hyperthyroidism and ophthalmopathy. That second report states: A patient counted as having stable Graves' hyperthyroidism if no progression to ophthalmopathy occurred over 18 months of follow-up. The hyperthyroidism patients were between 18 and 65 years old and newly diagnosed, with a disease duration of less than 2 months. The study excluded patients with uncontrolled infections, other autoimmune diseases, pregnancy or lactation. Diagnoses were established on the basis of clinical symptoms, serum thyroxine and TRAb, thyroid ultrasound, and orbital computed tomography. The TCR CDR3 was subjected to a first round of RT-PCR using the HTBI primer set and the Qiagen OneStep RT-PCR kit. Blood samples also contained most of the expanded thyroid clonotypes (frequency above 0.001), which suggests that blood repertoires may reflect thyroid immune responses. In cross-validation, a model built on a 13 V-J signature told ophthalmopathy apart from stable hyperthyroidism with 87.88% sensitivity and approximately 81% specificity, and in testing the same model reached 80%/75%. In validation, the model predicted progression to ophthalmopathy a median of 6.5 months before onset, with about 70% sensitivity and just under 75% specificity. To identify TCR V-J signatures that set the groups apart, the researchers used a discovery cohort of 100 patients, made up of 40 to 45 with Graves' ophthalmopathy and 57 with stable Graves' hyperthyroidism. An independent validation cohort of fewer than 20 hyperthyroidism patients and 17 patients who later progressed to ophthalmopathy tested prospective prediction of ophthalmopathy. The 95 to 100 discovery patients were randomly divided into training and test sets at a 7:3 ratio. In several Graves' hyperthyroidism patients, the study also compared T-cell repertoires from thyroid tissue with T-cell repertoires from blood. Once sampling was done, hyperthyroidism patients were given methimazole at a starting dose of 30 mg daily, whereas ophthalmopathy patients were given high-dose intravenous methylprednisolone. The libraries were constructed in a second round of multiplex PCR and then size-selected and purified. Paired-end sequencing of the libraries was performed with 100 bp reads on an Illumina HiSeq2000. SOAPnuke was used to process the raw data, throwing out any read that contained adapters or uncalled bases, had a mean Phred below 15, or lacked an exact constant-primer or identifier match. High-quality paired reads were merged using COPE v1.2.5, and each unique nucleotide sequence was defined as a clonotype. MiTCR v1.1 was used to align the clonotypes against IMGT TRBV, TRBD and TRBJ reference segments. Only V-J combinations with frequency above 0.0001, covering 99.2% of repertoires, were analysed. The TCS score was defined as the ratio of F50 (clonal expansion) to E x V (chaos), calculated using BLOSUM62-based TCRdist between CDR3 peptides within each V-J. Welch's t-statistics and random forest reduced some 510 V-J features to 13, which were used in a naive Bayes classifier (R e1071). No statistical method was used to fix the sample size in advance, and group allocation was not hidden from the investigators. According to the paper, TCR Vbeta CDR3 sequencing was carried out on over 130 peripheral blood samples, which came from 40 to 45 ophthalmopathy, approximately 78 hyperthyroidism and approximately 17 progressor patients.

Rearrangement joined TRBV12-3 or TRBV12-4 to TRBJ2-3; 16 central nucleotides agree with TRBD2. This sequence was found in a woman in her thirties with Graves disease. Donor details come from another sample of the same person, matched by shared clones. The sequencing here drew on peripheral blood mononuclear cells (PBMCs), taken at new diagnosis, from a patient treated with antithyroid drugs. The DNA sequence is TGTGCCAGCAGCCCGGGACTAGCGGGAGGGCCGATTGGCACAGATACGCAGTATTTT. Its translation reads: CASSPGLAGGPIGTDTQYF.